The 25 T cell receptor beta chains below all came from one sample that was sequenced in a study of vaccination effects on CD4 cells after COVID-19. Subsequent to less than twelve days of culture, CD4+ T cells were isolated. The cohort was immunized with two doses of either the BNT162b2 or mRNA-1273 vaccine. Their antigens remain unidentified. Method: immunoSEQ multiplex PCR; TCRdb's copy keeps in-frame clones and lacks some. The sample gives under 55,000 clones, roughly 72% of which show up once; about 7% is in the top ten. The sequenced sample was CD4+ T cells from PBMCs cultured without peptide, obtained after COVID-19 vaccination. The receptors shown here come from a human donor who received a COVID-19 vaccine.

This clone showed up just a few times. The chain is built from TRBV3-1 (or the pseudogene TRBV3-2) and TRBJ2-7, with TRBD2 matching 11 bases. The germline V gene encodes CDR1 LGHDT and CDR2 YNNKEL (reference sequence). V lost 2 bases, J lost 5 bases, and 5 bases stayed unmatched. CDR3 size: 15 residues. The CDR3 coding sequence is TGTGCCAGCAGCCAAACTAGCGGGGGAAGGCACGAGCAGTACTTC. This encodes CASSQTSGGRHEQYF.

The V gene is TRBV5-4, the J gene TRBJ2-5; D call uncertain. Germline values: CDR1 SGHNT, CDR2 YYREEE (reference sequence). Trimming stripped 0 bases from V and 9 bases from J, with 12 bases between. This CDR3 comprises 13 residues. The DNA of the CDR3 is TGTGCCAGCAGCTTGGATACGGGTGCGGCCCAGTACTTC. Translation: CASSLDTGAAQYF. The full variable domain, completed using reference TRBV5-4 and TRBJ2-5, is ETGVTQSPTHLIKTRGQQVTLRCSSQSGHNTVSWYQQALGQGPQFIFQYYREEENGRGNFPPRFSGLQFPNYSSELNVNALELDDSALYLCASSLDTGAAQYFGPGTRLLVL.

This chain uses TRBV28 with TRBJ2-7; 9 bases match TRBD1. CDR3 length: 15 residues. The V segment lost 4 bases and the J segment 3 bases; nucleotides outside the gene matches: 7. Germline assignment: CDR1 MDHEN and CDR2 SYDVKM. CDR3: CASSSSGTGSYEQYF. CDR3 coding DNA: TGTGCCAGCAGTTCATCCGGGACAGGGAGCTACGAGCAGTACTTC.

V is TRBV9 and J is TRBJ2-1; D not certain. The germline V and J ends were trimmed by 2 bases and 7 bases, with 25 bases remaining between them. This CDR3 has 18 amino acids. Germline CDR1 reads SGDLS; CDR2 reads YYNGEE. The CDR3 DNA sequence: TGTGCCAGCAGCGTTGGAGTGGCTTCTAGGGTCGGAGCTAATGAGCAGTTCTTC. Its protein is CASSVGVASRVGANEQFF.

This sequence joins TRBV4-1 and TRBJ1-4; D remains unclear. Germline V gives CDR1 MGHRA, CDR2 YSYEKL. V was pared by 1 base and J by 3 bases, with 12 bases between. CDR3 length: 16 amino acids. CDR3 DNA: TGCGCCAGCAGCCAAGGTAGACTGGGTCCTAATGAAAAACTGTTTTTT. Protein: CASSQGRLGPNEKLFF.

CDR3 region: CASRELAGGSSYNEQFF. The CDR3 region has the DNA TGCGCCAGCCGCGAGCTAGCGGGAGGGAGCTCCTACAATGAGCAGTTCTTC. The chain uses TRBV5-1 and TRBJ2-1; 12 nucleotides agree with TRBD2. V dropped 7 bases and J dropped 0; count of bases not matched to a gene: 8. This CDR3 is built from 17 residues. Germline V gene lookup returns CDR1 SGHRS and CDR2 YFSETQ.

CDR3 protein: CASSLGAFYEQYF. Here the CDR3 DNA reads TGTGCCAGCAGCCTCGGAGCGTTCTACGAGCAGTACTTC. The chain couples TRBV14 to TRBJ2-7; D is ambiguous. The CDR3 loop spans 13 amino acids. Germline V gives CDR1 SGHDN, CDR2 FVKESK. The V gene lost 4 bases and the J gene lost 3 bases, with 10 bases spanning the gap.

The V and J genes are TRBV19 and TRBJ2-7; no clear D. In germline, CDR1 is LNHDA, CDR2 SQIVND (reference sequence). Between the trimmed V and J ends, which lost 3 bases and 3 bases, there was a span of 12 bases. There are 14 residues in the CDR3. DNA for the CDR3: TGTGCCAGTAGTATTCAGGCAAAAGACTACGAGCAGTACTTC. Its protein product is CASSIQAKDYEQYF. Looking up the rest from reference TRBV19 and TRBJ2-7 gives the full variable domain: DGGITQSPKYLFRKEGQNVTLSCEQNLNHDAMYWYRQDPGQGLRLIYYSQIVNDFQKGDIAEGYSVSREKKESFPLTVTSAQKNPTAFYLCASSIQAKDYEQYFGPGTRLTVT.

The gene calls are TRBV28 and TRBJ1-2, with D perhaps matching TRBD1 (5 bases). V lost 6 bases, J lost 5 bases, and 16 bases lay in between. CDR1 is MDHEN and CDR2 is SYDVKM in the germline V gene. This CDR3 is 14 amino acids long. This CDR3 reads CASRVGGARYGYTF. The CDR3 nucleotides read TGTGCCAGCAGGGTCGGCGGGGCGCGATATGGCTACACCTTC.

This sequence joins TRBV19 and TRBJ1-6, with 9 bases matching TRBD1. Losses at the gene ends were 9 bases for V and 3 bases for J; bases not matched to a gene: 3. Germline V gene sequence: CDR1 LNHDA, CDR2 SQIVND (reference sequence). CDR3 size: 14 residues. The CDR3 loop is CASKGQGYNSPLHF. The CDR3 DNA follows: TGTGCCAGCAAGGGACAGGGCTATAATTCACCCCTCCACTTT.

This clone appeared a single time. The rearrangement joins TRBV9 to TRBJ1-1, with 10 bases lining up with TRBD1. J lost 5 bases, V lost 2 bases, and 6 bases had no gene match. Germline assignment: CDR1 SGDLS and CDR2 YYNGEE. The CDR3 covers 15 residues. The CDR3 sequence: CASSVSGTGVTEAFF. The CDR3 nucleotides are TGTGCCAGCAGCGTTTCCGGGACAGGGGTTACTGAAGCTTTCTTT.

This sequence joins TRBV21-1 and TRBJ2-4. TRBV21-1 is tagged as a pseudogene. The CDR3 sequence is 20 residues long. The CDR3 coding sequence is TGTGCCAGCAGCAAAGTTATGATTATAAGACGGATACTAGCCAAAAACATTCAGTACTTC. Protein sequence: CASSKVMIIRRILAKNIQYF.

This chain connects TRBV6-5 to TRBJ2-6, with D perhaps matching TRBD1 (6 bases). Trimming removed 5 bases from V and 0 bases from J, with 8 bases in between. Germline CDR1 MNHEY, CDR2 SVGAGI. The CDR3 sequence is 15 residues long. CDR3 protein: CASSKDSSGANVLTF. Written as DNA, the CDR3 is TGTGCCAGCAGTAAGGACAGCTCTGGGGCCAACGTCCTGACTTTC.

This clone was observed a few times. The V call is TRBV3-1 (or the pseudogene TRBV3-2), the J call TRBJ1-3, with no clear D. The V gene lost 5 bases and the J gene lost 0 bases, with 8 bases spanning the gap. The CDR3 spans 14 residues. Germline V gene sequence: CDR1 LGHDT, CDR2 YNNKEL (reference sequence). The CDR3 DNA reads TGTGCCAGCAGCTCCACGAGCTCTGGAAACACCATATATTTT. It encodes CASSSTSSGNTIYF.

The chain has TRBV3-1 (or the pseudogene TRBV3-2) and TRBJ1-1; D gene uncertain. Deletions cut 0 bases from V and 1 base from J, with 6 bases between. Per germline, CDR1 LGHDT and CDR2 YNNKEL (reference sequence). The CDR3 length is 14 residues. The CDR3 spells CASSQEDTNTEAFF. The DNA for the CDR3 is TGTGCCAGCAGCCAAGAGGATACGAACACTGAAGCTTTCTTT.

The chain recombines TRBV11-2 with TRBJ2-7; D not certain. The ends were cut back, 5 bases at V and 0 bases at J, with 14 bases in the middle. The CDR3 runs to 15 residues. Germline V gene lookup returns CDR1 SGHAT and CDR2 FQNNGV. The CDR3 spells CASSPQAFASYEQYF. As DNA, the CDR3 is TGTGCCAGCAGCCCCCAAGCTTTCGCCTCCTACGAGCAGTACTTC.

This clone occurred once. CDR3 region: CASSQVWGDRGRLKLGYGYTF. Written as DNA, the CDR3 is TGTGCCAGCAGCCAAGTATGGGGCGACAGGGGGCGCTTAAAGCTTGGCTATGGCTACACCTTC. This rearrangement joins TRBV3-1 (or the pseudogene TRBV3-2) to TRBJ1-2, with 10 bases lining up with TRBD1. The CDR3 runs 21 residues. The V and J ends lost 1 base and 4 bases, in that order; junction bases with no gene match: 21. Germline values: CDR1 LGHDT, CDR2 YNNKEL (reference sequence).

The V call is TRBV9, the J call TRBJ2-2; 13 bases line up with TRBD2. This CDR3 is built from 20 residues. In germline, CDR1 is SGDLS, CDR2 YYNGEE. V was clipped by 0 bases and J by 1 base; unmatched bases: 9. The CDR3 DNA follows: TGTGCCAGCAGCGTAGGATTAAGGACTAGCGGGAGTAAGAACACCGGGGAGCTGTTTTTT. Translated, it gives CASSVGLRTSGSKNTGELFF. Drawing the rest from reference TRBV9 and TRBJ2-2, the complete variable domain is DSGVTQTPKHLITATGQRVTLRCSPRSGDLSVYWYQQSLDQGLQFLIQYYNGEERAKGNILERFSAQQFPDLHSELNLSSLELGDSALYFCASSVGLRTSGSKNTGELFFGEGSRLTVL.

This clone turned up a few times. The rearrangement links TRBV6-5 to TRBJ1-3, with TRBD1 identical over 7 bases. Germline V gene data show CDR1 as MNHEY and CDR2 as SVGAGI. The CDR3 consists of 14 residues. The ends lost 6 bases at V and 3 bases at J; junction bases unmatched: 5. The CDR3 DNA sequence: TGTGCCAGCAGCCGAACAGGGGTTGGAAACACCATATATTTT. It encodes CASSRTGVGNTIYF.

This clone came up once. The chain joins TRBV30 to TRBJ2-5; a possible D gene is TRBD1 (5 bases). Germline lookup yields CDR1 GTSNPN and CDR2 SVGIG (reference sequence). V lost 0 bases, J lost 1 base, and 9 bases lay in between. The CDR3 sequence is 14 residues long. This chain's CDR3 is CAWSVRGGQETQYF. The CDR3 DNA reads TGTGCCTGGAGTGTTAGGGGTGGCCAAGAGACCCAGTACTTC.

The CDR3 here is CASSTQGGTEAFF. CDR3 coding DNA: TGTGCCAGCTCAACACAGGGAGGCACTGAAGCTTTCTTT. V gene TRBV18 combines with J gene TRBJ1-1, with a tentative D call TRBD1 (6 bases). This CDR3 comprises 13 residues. Per the germline V gene, CDR1 is KGHSH and CDR2 is LQKENI. Trimming took off 5 bases at V and 4 bases at J, with 11 bases between the two ends.

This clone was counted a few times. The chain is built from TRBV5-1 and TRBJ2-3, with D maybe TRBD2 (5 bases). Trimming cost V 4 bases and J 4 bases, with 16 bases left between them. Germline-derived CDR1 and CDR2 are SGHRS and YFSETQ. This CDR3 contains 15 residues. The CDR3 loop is CASSPLVGAADTQYF. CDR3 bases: TGCGCCAGCAGCCCCTTGGTGGGAGCGGCAGATACGCAGTATTTT.

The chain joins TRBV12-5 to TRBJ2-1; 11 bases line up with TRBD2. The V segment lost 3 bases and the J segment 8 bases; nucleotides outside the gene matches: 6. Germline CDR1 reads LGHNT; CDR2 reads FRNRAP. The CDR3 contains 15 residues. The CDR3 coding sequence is TGTGCTAGTGGTTTCCCGCTAGCGGGAGGTTATGAGCAGTTCTTC. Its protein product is CASGFPLAGGYEQFF.

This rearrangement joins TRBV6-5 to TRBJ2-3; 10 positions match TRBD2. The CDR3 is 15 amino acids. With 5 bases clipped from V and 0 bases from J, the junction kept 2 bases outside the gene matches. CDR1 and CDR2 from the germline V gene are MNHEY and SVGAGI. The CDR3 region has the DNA TGTGCCAGCAGTCCACTAGCGGGGAGCACAGATACGCAGTATTTT. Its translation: CASSPLAGSTDTQYF.

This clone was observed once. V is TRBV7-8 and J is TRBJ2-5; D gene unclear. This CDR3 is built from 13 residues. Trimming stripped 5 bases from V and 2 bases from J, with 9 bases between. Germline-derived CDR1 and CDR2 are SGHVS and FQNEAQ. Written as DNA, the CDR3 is TGTGCCAGCAGCCCCCCGCGACAAGAGACCCAGTACTTC. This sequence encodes CASSPPRQETQYF.